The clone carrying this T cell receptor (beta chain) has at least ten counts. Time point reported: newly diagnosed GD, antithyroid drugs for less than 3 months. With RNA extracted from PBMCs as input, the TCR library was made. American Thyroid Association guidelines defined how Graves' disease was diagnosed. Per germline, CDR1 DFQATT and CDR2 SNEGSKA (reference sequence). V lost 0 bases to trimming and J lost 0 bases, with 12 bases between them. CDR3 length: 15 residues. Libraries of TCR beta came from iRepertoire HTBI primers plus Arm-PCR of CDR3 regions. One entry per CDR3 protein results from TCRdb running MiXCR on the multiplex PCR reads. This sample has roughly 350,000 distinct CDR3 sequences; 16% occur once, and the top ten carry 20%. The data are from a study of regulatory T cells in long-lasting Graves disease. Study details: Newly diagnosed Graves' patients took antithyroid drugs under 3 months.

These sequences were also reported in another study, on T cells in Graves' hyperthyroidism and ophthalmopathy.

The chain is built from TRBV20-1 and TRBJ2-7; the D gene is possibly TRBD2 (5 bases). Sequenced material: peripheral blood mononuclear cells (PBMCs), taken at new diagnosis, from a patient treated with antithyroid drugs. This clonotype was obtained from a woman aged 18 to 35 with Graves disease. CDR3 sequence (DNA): TGCAGTGCTAGAGATGGGAGTCTCAGCTCCTACGAGCAGTACTTC. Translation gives CSARDGSLSSYEQYF.